A single TCR beta chain is shown here with its context. As handled by the study authors: Reference gene primers were amplified, and this amplification served to estimate nucleated cell counts. This table comes from immunoSEQ multiplex PCR, and its TCRdb copy is limited to in-frame clones, with some not included. The V and J calls and clone size were taken over from that table, and D and trimming were inferred from the DNA. The table includes around 260,000 clones, approximately 87% detected once. The CDR3 sequence is 14 residues long. The ends were cut back, 7 bases at V and 1 base at J, with 10 bases in the middle. Germline CDR1 LNHDA, CDR2 SQIVND (reference sequence). The data belong to a study of blood T cell repertoires in COVID-19. Study background: Specimens from acute and convalescent COVID-19 originated in the United States, Italy and Spain. The cDNA or gDNA used as material had been derived from T cells, B-cell-depleted T cells, or PBMCs.

The TCR was taken from a man aged 60 to 69 who had recovered from COVID-19. What was sequenced was peripheral blood. The V and J genes are TRBV19 and TRBJ2-2, with D possibly TRBD1 on 6 matching bases. This chain's CDR3 is CASKLDRNTGELFF. CDR3 in DNA: TGTGCCAGTAAGTTGGACAGGAACACCGGGGAGCTGTTTTTT. The full variable domain, with the rest looked up from reference TRBV19 and TRBJ2-2, is DGGITQSPKYLFRKEGQNVTLSCEQNLNHDAMYWYRQDPGQGLRLIYYSQIVNDFQKGDIAEGYSVSREKKESFPLTVTSAQKNPTAFYLCASKLDRNTGELFFGEGSRLTVL.